Listed here are 8 T cell receptor beta chains from one sample, sequenced in a study of blood T cell repertoires in COVID-19. The protocol was immunoSEQ multiplex PCR, while the TCRdb copy is restricted to in-frame clones and leaves out a portion. The sample lists around 78,000 clones; about 90% were seen once. The sequenced sample was peripheral blood. These receptors were obtained from a human donor in a cohort sampled during active COVID-19.

V usage is TRBV18 and J usage is TRBJ2-1; 11 bases are a match to TRBD1. The CDR3 extends over 14 amino acids. The J segment lost 8 bases and the V segment lost 5 bases, leaving 5 bases of the junction unmatched. Germline assignment: CDR1 KGHSH and CDR2 LQKENI. Written as DNA, the CDR3 is TGTGCCAGCTCAGCGGGACAGGGGGGCTATGAGCAGTTCTTC. Translation: CASSAGQGGYEQFF.

This chain joins TRBV30 and TRBJ2-1; 10 bases are shared with TRBD2. The CDR3 sequence is 20 residues long. Losses at the gene ends were 3 bases for V and 0 bases for J; bases not matched to a gene: 17. Germline CDR1 GTSNPN, CDR2 SVGIG (reference sequence). CDR3 in amino acids: CAWRDPPTSGARSSYNEQFF. Written as DNA, the CDR3 is TGTGCCTGGAGGGATCCCCCTACTAGCGGGGCAAGGAGCTCCTACAATGAGCAGTTCTTC.

The J gene is TRBJ1-2, the V gene TRBV6-1, with D hard to call. CDR3 size: 15 residues. V was shortened by 2 bases and J by 7 bases, with 17 bases between the two germline ends. The germline V gene encodes CDR1 MNHNS and CDR2 SASEGT. Here the CDR3 DNA reads TGTGCCAGCAGTGAAAGGGAGCCAACAGAAGGTGGCTACACCTTC. It codes for CASSEREPTEGGYTF.

The rearrangement uses TRBV18 and TRBJ2-6, with D possibly being TRBD2 (5 bases). The germline gives CDR1 KGHSH, CDR2 LQKENI. The CDR3 loop spans 15 amino acids. Trimming shortened V by 2 bases and J by 1 base, and 6 bases separated the two germline ends. The CDR3 DNA reads TGTGCCAGCTCACCAAGGGAGTCTGGGGCCAACGTCCTGACTTTC. This translates into CASSPRESGANVLTF.

The rearrangement joins TRBV28 to TRBJ1-2; D is uncertain. The length of the CDR3 is 15 residues. Germline CDR1 reads MDHEN; CDR2 reads SYDVKM. V was shortened by 6 bases and J by 0 bases, with 14 bases between the two germline ends. DNA for the CDR3: TGTGCCAGCAGCACTCGCCGGGTTCCTAACTATGGCTACACCTTC. This translates into CASSTRRVPNYGYTF.

The chain recombines TRBV9 with TRBJ2-1; 11 positions agree with TRBD2. J gave up 7 bases and V 0 bases, and 3 bases lay outside the gene matches. Germline V gene lookup returns CDR1 SGDLS and CDR2 YYNGEE. The CDR3 sequence is 15 residues long. The CDR3 DNA follows: TGTGCCAGCAGCGTAGAGTCTAGCGGGAGGAATGAGCAGTTCTTC. It translates to CASSVESSGRNEQFF. Together with reference TRBV9 and TRBJ2-1, the CDR3 gives the full variable domain: DSGVTQTPKHLITATGQRVTLRCSPRSGDLSVYWYQQSLDQGLQFLIQYYNGEERAKGNILERFSAQQFPDLHSELNLSSLELGDSALYFCASSVESSGRNEQFFGPGTRLTVL.

The J gene is TRBJ2-3, the V gene TRBV9; 14 nucleotides agree with TRBD2. The CDR3 has 17 residues. With V trimmed by 4 bases and J by 6 bases, 10 bases remained unmatched. Germline values: CDR1 SGDLS, CDR2 YYNGEE. CDR3 protein: CASSPRGTSGRGDTQYF. In DNA, the CDR3 is TGTGCCAGCAGCCCCAGGGGGACTAGCGGGAGAGGTGATACGCAGTATTTT.

In this sample, this clone turned up once. The gene calls are TRBV18 and TRBJ1-4; the D gene is possibly TRBD1 (6 bases). The CDR3 spans 15 residues. Trimming removed 3 bases from V and 2 bases from J, with 10 bases in between. Germline V gene data show CDR1 as KGHSH and CDR2 as LQKENI. The CDR3 protein is CASSPPGDTNEKLFF. CDR3 sequence (DNA): TGTGCCAGCTCACCGCCAGGGGACACTAATGAAAAACTGTTTTTT. Drawing the rest from reference TRBV18 and TRBJ1-4, the complete variable domain is NAGVMQNPRHLVRRRGQEARLRCSPMKGHSHVYWYRQLPEEGLKFMVYLQKENIIDESGMPKERFSAEFPKEGPSILRIQQVVRGDSAAYFCASSPPGDTNEKLFFGSGTQLSVL.